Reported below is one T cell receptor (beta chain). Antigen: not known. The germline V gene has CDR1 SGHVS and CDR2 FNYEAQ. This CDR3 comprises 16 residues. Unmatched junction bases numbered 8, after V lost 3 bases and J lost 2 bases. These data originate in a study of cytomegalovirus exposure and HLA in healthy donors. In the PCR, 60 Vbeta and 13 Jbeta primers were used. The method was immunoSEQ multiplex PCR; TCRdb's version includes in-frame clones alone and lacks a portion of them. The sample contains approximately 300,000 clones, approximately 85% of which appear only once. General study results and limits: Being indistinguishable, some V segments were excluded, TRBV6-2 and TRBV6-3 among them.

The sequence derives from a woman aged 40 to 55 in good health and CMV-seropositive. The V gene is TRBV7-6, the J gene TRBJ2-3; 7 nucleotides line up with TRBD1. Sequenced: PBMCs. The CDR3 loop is CASSLPRTGDTDTQYF. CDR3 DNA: TGTGCCAGCAGCTTGCCTCGGACAGGCGACACAGATACGCAGTATTTT.